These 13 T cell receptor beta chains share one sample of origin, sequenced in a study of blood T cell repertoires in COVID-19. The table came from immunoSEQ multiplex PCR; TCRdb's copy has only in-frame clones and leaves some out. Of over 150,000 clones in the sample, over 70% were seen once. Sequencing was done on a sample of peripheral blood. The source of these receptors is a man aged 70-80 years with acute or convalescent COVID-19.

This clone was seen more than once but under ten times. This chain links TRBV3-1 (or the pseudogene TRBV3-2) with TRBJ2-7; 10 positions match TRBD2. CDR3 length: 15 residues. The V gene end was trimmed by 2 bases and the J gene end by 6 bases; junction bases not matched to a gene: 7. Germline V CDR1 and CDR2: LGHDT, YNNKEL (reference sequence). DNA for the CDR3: TGTGCCAGCAGCCAACCCGCCTTAGCGGGAGGCGAGCAGTACTTC. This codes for CASSQPALAGGEQYF.

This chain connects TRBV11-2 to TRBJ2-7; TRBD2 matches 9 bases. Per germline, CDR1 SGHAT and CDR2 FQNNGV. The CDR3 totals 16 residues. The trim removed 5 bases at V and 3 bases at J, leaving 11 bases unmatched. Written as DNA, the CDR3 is TGTGCCAGCAGCAGCCAGCTGGGAGCGGGGGGCTACGAGCAGTACTTC. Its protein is CASSSQLGAGGYEQYF.

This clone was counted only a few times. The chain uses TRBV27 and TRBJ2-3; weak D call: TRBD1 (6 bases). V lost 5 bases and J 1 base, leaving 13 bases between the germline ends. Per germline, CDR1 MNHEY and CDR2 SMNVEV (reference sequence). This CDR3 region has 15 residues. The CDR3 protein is CASSPRAGGTDTQYF. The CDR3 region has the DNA TGTGCCAGCAGTCCACGCGCAGGGGGCACAGATACGCAGTATTTT.

The CDR3 loop is CASSTGQTGNTIYF. The CDR3 coding sequence is TGTGCCAGCAGCACCGGACAGACTGGAAACACCATATATTTT. This sequence joins TRBV9 and TRBJ1-3; D is perhaps TRBD1 (6 bases). Germline CDR1 and CDR2: SGDLS and YYNGEE. The CDR3 is 14 amino acids. V was clipped by 4 bases and J by 2 bases, with 10 bases between them.

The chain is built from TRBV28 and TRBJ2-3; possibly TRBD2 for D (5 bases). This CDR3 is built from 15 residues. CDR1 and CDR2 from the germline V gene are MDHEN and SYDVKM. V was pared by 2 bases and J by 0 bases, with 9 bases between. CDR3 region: CASSLPGSSTDTQYF. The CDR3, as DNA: TGTGCCAGCAGTTTACCGGGGTCTAGCACAGATACGCAGTATTTT. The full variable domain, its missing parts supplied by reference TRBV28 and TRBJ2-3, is DVKVTQSSRYLVKRTGEKVFLECVQDMDHENMFWYRQDPGLGLRLIYFSYDVKMKEKGDIPEGYSVSREKKERFSLILESASTNQTSMYLCASSLPGSSTDTQYFGPGTRLTVL.

CDR3 nucleotides: TGTGCCGTCGGGACAGGGAAAAACACCGGGGAGCTGTTTTTT. This translates into CAVGTGKNTGELFF. This chain connects TRBV10-3 to TRBJ2-2, with 9 nucleotides matching TRBD1. CDR1 is ENHRY, CDR2 SYGVKD, per germline. Trimming at V came to 11 bases and at J to 2 bases, leaving 6 bases not matched to a gene. The CDR3 is made up of 14 amino acids.

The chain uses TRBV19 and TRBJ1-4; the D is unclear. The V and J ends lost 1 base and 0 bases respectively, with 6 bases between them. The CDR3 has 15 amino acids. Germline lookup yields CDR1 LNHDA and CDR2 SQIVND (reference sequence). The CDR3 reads CASSIGQTTNEKLFF. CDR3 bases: TGTGCCAGTAGTATAGGCCAGACAACTAATGAAAAACTGTTTTTT. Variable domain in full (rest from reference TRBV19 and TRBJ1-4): DGGITQSPKYLFRKEGQNVTLSCEQNLNHDAMYWYRQDPGQGLRLIYYSQIVNDFQKGDIAEGYSVSREKKESFPLTVTSAQKNPTAFYLCASSIGQTTNEKLFFGSGTQLSVL.

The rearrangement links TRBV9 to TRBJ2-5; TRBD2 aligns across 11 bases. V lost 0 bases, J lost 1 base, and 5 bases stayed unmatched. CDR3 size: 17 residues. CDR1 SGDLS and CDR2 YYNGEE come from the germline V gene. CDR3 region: CASSVDSGRGLQETQYF. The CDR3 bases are TGTGCCAGCAGCGTAGATAGCGGGAGGGGTCTCCAAGAGACCCAGTACTTC.

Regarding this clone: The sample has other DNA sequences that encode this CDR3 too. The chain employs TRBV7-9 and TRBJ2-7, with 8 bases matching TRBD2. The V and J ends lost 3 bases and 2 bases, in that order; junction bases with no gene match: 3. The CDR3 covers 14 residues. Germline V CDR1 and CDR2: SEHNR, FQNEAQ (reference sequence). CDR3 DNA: TGTGCCAGCAGCTTGCTAGCGGGCACCTACGAGCAGTACTTC. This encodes CASSLLAGTYEQYF.

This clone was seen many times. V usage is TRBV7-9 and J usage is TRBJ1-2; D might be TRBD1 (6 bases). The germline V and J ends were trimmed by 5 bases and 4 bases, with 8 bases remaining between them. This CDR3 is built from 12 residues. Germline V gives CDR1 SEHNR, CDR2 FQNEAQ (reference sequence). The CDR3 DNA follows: TGTGCCAGCAGCAGGGACATCTATGGCTACACCTTC. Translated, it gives CASSRDIYGYTF. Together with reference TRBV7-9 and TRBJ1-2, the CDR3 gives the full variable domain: DTGVSQNPRHKITKRGQNVTFRCDPISEHNRLYWYRQTLGQGPEFLTYFQNEAQLEKSRLLSDRFSAERPKGSFSTLEIQRTEQGDSAMYLCASSRDIYGYTFGSGTRLTVV.

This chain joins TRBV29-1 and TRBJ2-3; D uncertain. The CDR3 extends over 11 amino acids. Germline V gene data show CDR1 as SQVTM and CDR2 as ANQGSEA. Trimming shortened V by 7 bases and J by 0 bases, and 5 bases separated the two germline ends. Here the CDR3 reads CSETSTDTQYF. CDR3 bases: TGCAGCGAGACTAGCACAGATACGCAGTATTTT.

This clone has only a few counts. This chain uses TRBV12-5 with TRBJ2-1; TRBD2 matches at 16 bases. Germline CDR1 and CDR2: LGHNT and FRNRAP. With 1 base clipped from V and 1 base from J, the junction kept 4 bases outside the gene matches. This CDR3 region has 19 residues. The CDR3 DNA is TGTGCTAGTGGTTTGGCCCCGGGACTAGCGGGAGGGTCCTACAATGAGCAGTTCTTC. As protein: CASGLAPGLAGGSYNEQFF.

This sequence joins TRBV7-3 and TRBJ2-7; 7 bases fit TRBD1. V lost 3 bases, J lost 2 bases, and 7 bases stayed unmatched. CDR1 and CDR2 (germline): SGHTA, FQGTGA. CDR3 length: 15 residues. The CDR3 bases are TGTGCCAGCAGCTTTGGCAGGGGGTTAACCTACGAGCAGTACTTC. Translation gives CASSFGRGLTYEQYF.